The following is a T cell receptor (beta chain) sequence with its context. Its recognized antigen is unknown. It has no much larger one-base neighbor in the sample; base qualities were not kept. This sample is drawn from a study of CD8 T cells in ankylosing spondylitis (dated by TCRdb to 2016 to 2017). For the wider study: The study profiled T cell receptor beta repertoires in healthy donors and ankylosing spondylitis patients to find disease-linked TCR variants. The full study cohort was made up of about two dozen ankylosing spondylitis patients and around 100 healthy donors. Samples of peripheral blood were taken, and for ankylosing spondylitis patients, synovial fluid was collected as well.

V is trimmed back by 2 bases and J by 1 base, and the junction contains 5 bases that no gene match accounts for. The germline V gene encodes CDR1 ENHRY and CDR2 SYGVKD. From cysteine to phenylalanine, the CDR3 is 17 amino acids long. Only CDR3 DNA remains: 51 bases, in frame from the first base. Broader findings and caveats from the paper: The disease-linked clones were reported to be significantly enriched in matched synovial fluid samples from ankylosing spondylitis patients. Blood from ankylosing spondylitis patients appeared to be characterized by a TCR beta motif composed of about 8 highly homologous amino acid variants. The disease-linked clones had a CD8+ phenotype and were found at relatively low frequencies in peripheral blood. Some of the motif variants had been reported before in the synovial fluid and blood of reactive arthritis patients, a finding that suggests common disease-initiation mechanisms.

TCRdb lists the instrument as Illumina HiSeq 2500. Quantitative 5'-RACE with molecular barcodes was the method used to prepare the TCR beta libraries. The authors' analysis ran thus. To identify disease-linked TCR variants, a new computational method was used, one built on a probabilistic model of VDJ rearrangement. Using fastp trimming at Q25 and MiXCR clonotype assembly, TCRdb reanalyzed the public sequencing data and kept in-frame beta chains. Rows are combined by CDR3 protein, so each entry shows the most common genes and DNA. TCRdb's processing, not the authors' own work, is the source of the V and J calls. A total of 200,000 to 250,000 distinct CDR3 sequences appear in this sample, about a quarter of them only once. Around 6.3% of the sample lies in the top ten.

The sequenced sample consisted of blood, either unsorted or a sorted T cell fraction (not recorded which). Recombination joined TRBV10-3 with TRBJ2-5, with 12 bases in between that match TRBD2. The sequence came from a male donor with ankylosing spondylitis or in good health (not recorded which). The DNA reads as follows: TGTGCCATCAGTGAGAGACTAGCGGGAGTATCCCAAGAGACCCAGTACTTC. Its protein reads: CAISERLAGVSQETQYF.